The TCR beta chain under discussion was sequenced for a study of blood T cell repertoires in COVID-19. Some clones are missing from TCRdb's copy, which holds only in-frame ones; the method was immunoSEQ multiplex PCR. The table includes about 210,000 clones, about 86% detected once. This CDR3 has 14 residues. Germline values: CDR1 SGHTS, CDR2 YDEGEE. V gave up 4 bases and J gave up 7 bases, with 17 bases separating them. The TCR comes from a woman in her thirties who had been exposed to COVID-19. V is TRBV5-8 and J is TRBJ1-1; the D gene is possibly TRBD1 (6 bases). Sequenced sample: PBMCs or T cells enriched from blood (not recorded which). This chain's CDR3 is CASSGGHLRDEAFF. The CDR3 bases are TGTGCCAGCAGCGGGGGACACCTAAGGGATGAAGCTTTCTTT.